This TCR beta chain was profiled in a study of CD8+ T cells in alopecia areata. RNA extraction was followed by reverse transcription into cDNA, which acted as the sequencing template. Some clones are missing from TCRdb's copy, which holds only in-frame ones; the method was immunoSEQ multiplex PCR. The sample lists roughly 180,000 clones, roughly 53% occurring once. Treatment: oral pan-JAK inhibitor, 5-10 mg twice daily. Trimming cost V 3 bases and J 10 bases; bases outside gene matches: 5. Germline CDR1 GTSNPN, CDR2 SVGIG (reference sequence). CDR3 length: 12 residues. This clone occurred a few times. The source of this sequence is a human donor with alopecia areata. The sequenced sample was CD8+ T cells sorted from blood, obtained at week 24, from a patient treated with tofacitinib. The rearrangement joins TRBV30 to TRBJ2-1, with 8 bases identical to TRBD2. The CDR3 reads CAWSGVAGEQFF. The CDR3 nucleotides are TGTGCCTGGAGCGGGGTAGCGGGGGAGCAGTTCTTC.